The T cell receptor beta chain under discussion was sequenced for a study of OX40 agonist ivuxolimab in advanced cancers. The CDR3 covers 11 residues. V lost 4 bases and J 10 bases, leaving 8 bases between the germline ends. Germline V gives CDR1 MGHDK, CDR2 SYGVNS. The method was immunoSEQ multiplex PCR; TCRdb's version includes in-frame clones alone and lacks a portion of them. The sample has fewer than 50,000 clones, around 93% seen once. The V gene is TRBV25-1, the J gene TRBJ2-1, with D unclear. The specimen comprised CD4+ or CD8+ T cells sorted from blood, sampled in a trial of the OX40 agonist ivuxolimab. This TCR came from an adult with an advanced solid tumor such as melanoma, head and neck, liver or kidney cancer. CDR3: CASSVVREQFF. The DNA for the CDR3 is TGTGCCAGCAGTGTAGTTCGGGAGCAGTTCTTC.